The 32 T cell receptor beta chains presented below share a single source sample, sequenced in a study of blood T cells in healthy people across ages (dated by TCRdb to 2014 to 2015). Library preparation was by 5' RACE. Sequencer: Illumina HiSeq 2500. The second PCR ran for roughly 7 to 11 cycles and used a J-beta primer mix along with a sample-barcoded 5' primer. The public reads were reprocessed in TCRdb via fastp at Q25 and MiXCR, keeping in-frame beta chains. When rows share a CDR3 protein, they turn into one entry using the most common DNA and genes. The sample has fewer than 1 million distinct CDR3 sequences on record, approximately 44% of them singletons. The ten largest clones add up to about 19% of the sample. The source material was blood. The receptors shown here come from a man between 60 and 70 years old in good health.

This clonotype has just a few counts. This chain uses TRBV20-1 with TRBJ2-7, with TRBD1 matching 9 bases. Germline values: CDR1 DFQATT, CDR2 SNEGSKA (reference sequence). With 6 bases clipped from V and 3 bases from J, the junction kept 12 bases outside the gene matches. The length of the CDR3 is 15 residues. The CDR3 DNA follows: TGCAGTGCAAACTTTCCGGGACAGGGTCTCTACGAGCAGTACTTC. Protein product: CSANFPGQGLYEQYF.

This clonotype was detected only once. This chain links TRBV4-1 with TRBJ2-3; D gene ambiguous. Trimming pared 0 bases from V and 2 bases from J, leaving 15 bases between. The germline V gene encodes CDR1 MGHRA and CDR2 YSYEKL. This CDR3 is built from 17 residues. The CDR3 spells CASSQERHGSITDTQYF. In DNA form, the CDR3 reads TGCGCCAGCAGCCAAGAGAGGCACGGATCGATCACAGATACGCAGTATTTT.

The J gene is TRBJ2-7, the V gene TRBV18; D is unresolved. The germline CDR1 and CDR2 sequences are KGHSH and LQKENI. V was trimmed by 1 base and J by 2 bases, leaving 6 bases between them. The CDR3 runs to 13 residues. The CDR3 region is CASSPRSAYEQYF. The DNA for the CDR3 is TGTGCCAGCTCACCACGGTCAGCCTACGAGCAGTACTTC.

This clonotype has more than one count but fewer than ten. CDR3 coding DNA: TGTGCCAGCAGCCCCCTGGCAGGGAACACTGAAGCTTTCTTT. Residues: CASSPLAGNTEAFF. The chain employs TRBV7-2 and TRBJ1-1; D is uncertain. V shed 5 bases and J shed 1 base, with 11 bases lying between them. Germline V CDR1 and CDR2: SGHTA, FQGNSA. The CDR3 length is 14 residues.

On this clonotype: The junction does not match germline at one end; this may be a read error. This chain uses TRBV11-3 with TRBJ1-6; possibly TRBD1 for D (6 bases). This CDR3 is 14 amino acids long. Germline CDR1 SGHNT, CDR2 YENEEA. The CDR3 DNA follows: TGTGCCACGAAACAGGGTGACGAAAATTCGCCCCCCCACTTT. It codes for CATKQGDENSPPHF.

This clonotype was found a few times. V gene TRBV5-1 combines with J gene TRBJ2-5, with D possibly being TRBD1 (6 bases). This CDR3 has 14 amino acids. From germline, CDR1 is SGHRS and CDR2 YFSETQ. V shed 5 bases and J shed 5 bases, with 16 bases lying between them. CDR3 protein: CASSPVPGAETQYF. CDR3 nucleotide sequence: TGCGCCAGCAGTCCAGTCCCAGGGGCGGAGACCCAGTACTTC.

This clonotype has just a few counts. The rearrangement uses TRBV11-2 and TRBJ2-1, with D possibly matching TRBD2 (5 bases). The CDR3 consists of 11 residues. Trimming removed 8 bases at V and 15 bases at J, with 17 bases between. CDR1 and CDR2 (germline): SGHAT, FQNNGV. CDR3 nucleotides: TGTGCCAGCCGAAATCGGGGTGTATGGTTCTTC. Translation gives CASRNRGVWFF.

This clonotype was picked up a small number of times. The chain links TRBV25-1 to TRBJ1-1, with a tentative D call TRBD1 (6 bases). Trimming removed 5 bases at V and 1 base at J, with 14 bases between. The CDR3 sequence is 15 residues long. The V gene's germline CDR1 is MGHDK and CDR2 SYGVNS. In nucleotides, the CDR3 is TGTGCCAGCAGTATAGACGGACAGCGGAACACTGAAGCTTTCTTT. It is translated as CASSIDGQRNTEAFF.

The chain is built from TRBV5-1 and TRBJ2-1; the D gene could be TRBD1 or TRBD2 (5 bases each). CDR3 length: 18 residues. V gave up 4 bases and J gave up 4 bases, with 24 bases separating them. The germline CDR1 and CDR2 sequences are SGHRS and YFSETQ. The CDR3 sequence is CASSELEPGPNPYNEQFF. In DNA form, the CDR3 reads TGCGCCAGCAGCGAGCTCGAACCGGGGCCTAACCCTTACAATGAGCAGTTCTTC. Together with reference TRBV5-1 and TRBJ2-1, the CDR3 gives the full variable domain: KAGVTQTPRYLIKTRGQQVTLSCSPISGHRSVSWYQQTPGQGLQFLFEYFSETQRNKGNFPGRFSGRQFSNSRSEMNVSTLELGDSALYLCASSELEPGPNPYNEQFFGPGTRLTVL.

This clonotype showed up just once. The junction shows a germline mismatch at one end, possibly a read error. J is TRBJ1-2 and V is TRBV4-3; D is undetermined. The CDR3 has 14 amino acids. From germline, CDR1 is LGHNA and CDR2 YSLEER. CDR3 region: CAGSQGVNRGGYTF. CDR3 DNA: TGCGCCGGCAGCCAAGGAGTGAATCGGGGAGGCTACACCTTC.

The gene calls are TRBV12-3 or TRBV12-4 and TRBJ2-2; a weak D match, TRBD1 (6 bases). This CDR3 contains 15 residues. Trimming stripped 3 bases from V and 3 bases from J, with 11 bases between. Written as DNA, the CDR3 is TGTGCCAGCAGTTTTGGGAACAGGGACACCGGGGAGCTGTTTTTT. Its protein is CASSFGNRDTGELFF.

As for this clonotype: A read error may produce the germline difference seen at one junction end. The V gene is TRBV20-1, the J gene TRBJ2-1; 9 positions match TRBD2. Gene TRBJ2-7 matches the end of the DNA better, so the J call may be wrong. Germline V lookup: CDR1 DFQATT, CDR2 SNEGSKA (reference sequence). The CDR3 consists of 15 residues. CDR3 nucleotides: TGTAGTGCCGCGAGGGCTAGCGGGGTGAAAAATGAGCAGTACTTC. Protein: CSAARASGVKNEQYF.

This clonotype was seen a handful of times. The CDR3 DNA reads TGCAGCGTCGCCGGGACTAGCGGGGTTACATTATCCTACAATGAGCAGTTCTTC. This codes for CSVAGTSGVTLSYNEQFF. V is TRBV29-1 and J is TRBJ2-1; 13 bases align to TRBD2. The germline gives CDR1 SQVTM, CDR2 ANQGSEA. The CDR3 has 18 residues. V was clipped by 6 bases and J by 1 base; unmatched bases: 12.

In its sample, this clonotype was seen once. The J gene is TRBJ2-5, the V gene TRBV18, with D uncertain. V was clipped by 3 bases and J by 2 bases, with 13 bases between them. The CDR3 is 15 residues long. Germline V gene lookup returns CDR1 KGHSH and CDR2 LQKENI. The CDR3: CASSPVPFNQETQYF. The CDR3 DNA sequence: TGTGCCAGCTCACCCGTACCCTTCAATCAAGAGACCCAGTACTTC.

The sample holds a few counts of this clonotype. The rearrangement joins TRBV27 to TRBJ1-2, with D tentatively TRBD1 (5 bases). This CDR3 spans 16 amino acids. Germline V lookup: CDR1 MNHEY, CDR2 SMNVEV (reference sequence). V was clipped by 2 bases and J by 5 bases, with 18 bases between them. The CDR3 sequence is CASSLDPVGDRYGYTF. The CDR3 bases are TGTGCCAGCAGTTTAGACCCCGTAGGGGATCGGTATGGCTACACCTTC.

V is TRBV12-3 or TRBV12-4 and J is TRBJ2-1; possibly TRBD1 for D (5 bases). The CDR3 is 16 amino acids. V lost 3 bases and J 6 bases, leaving 18 bases between the germline ends. CDR3 protein: CASSLGQVGSVNEQFF. In DNA, the CDR3 is TGTGCCAGCAGTTTGGGGCAAGTAGGCTCGGTCAATGAGCAGTTCTTC.

V and J are TRBV3-1 and TRBJ2-4; D might be TRBD2 (5 bases). V lost 5 bases and J lost 0, with 17 bases in between. The CDR3 has 17 residues. CDR1 is LGHDT and CDR2 is YNNKEL in the germline V gene (reference sequence). The CDR3 sequence: CASSGERSRLAKNIQYF. CDR3 DNA sequence: TGTGCCAGCAGCGGGGAGCGGTCCAGACTAGCCAAAAACATTCAGTACTTC.

The rearrangement uses TRBV4-3 and TRBJ2-1; D perhaps matches TRBD2 (7 bases). Trimming took off 0 bases at V and 6 bases at J, with 15 bases between the two ends. Germline V gives CDR1 LGHNA, CDR2 YSLEER. The CDR3 is 16 residues long. CDR3: CASSQDRGAGVNEQFF. CDR3 bases: TGCGCCAGCAGCCAAGATCGGGGGGCGGGGGTCAATGAGCAGTTCTTC.

The rearrangement joins TRBV28 to TRBJ2-1; 12 bases are a match to TRBD2. Near its end, the DNA agrees better with TRBJ2-7, so the J call may be wrong. From germline, CDR1 is MDHEN and CDR2 SYDVKM. This CDR3 region has 16 residues. This CDR3 reads CASSFLAGGSYNEQYF. The CDR3 DNA is TGTGCCAGCAGTTTCCTAGCGGGGGGGTCCTACAATGAGCAGTACTTC.

This clonotype appeared many times. The rearrangement links TRBV4-1 to TRBJ2-1; D gene uncertain. V was shortened by 1 base and J by 5 bases, with 9 bases between the two germline ends. This CDR3 comprises 14 residues. The V gene's germline CDR1 is MGHRA and CDR2 YSYEKL. Written as DNA, the CDR3 is TGCGCCAGCAGCCAAGTTGCCGGAGACAATGAGCAGTTCTTC. Its translation: CASSQVAGDNEQFF.

This sequence joins TRBV29-1 and TRBJ1-2; D is undetermined. CDR1 SQVTM and CDR2 ANQGSEA come from the germline V gene. The CDR3 is 14 amino acids. With 2 bases removed from V and 0 bases from J, the gap between germline ends came to 10 bases. CDR3 region: CSVESPISNYGYTF. As DNA, the CDR3 is TGCAGCGTTGAAAGCCCAATTTCTAACTATGGCTACACCTTC.

V gene TRBV11-3 combines with J gene TRBJ2-1; TRBD1 matches at 9 bases. Germline V gene lookup returns CDR1 SGHNT and CDR2 YENEEA. V shed 5 bases, J shed 3 bases, and the junction held 8 bases outside the gene matches. The CDR3 loop spans 16 amino acids. The CDR3 DNA reads as TGTGCCAGCAGCCGAGCCGGGACAGGGTACTACAATGAGCAGTTCTTC. It translates to CASSRAGTGYYNEQFF.

The gene calls are TRBV6-1 and TRBJ1-5; 9 bases fit TRBD1. Germline V gene data show CDR1 as MNHNS and CDR2 as SASEGT. The CDR3 has 14 residues. V gave up 6 bases and J gave up 5 bases; unmatched junction bases: 5. The CDR3 DNA sequence: TGTGCCAGCAGGCCGGGACAGGGATATCAGCCCCAGCATTTT. Encoded protein: CASRPGQGYQPQHF.

The V call is TRBV13, the J call TRBJ2-1; 9 bases align to TRBD2. CDR1 PRHDT and CDR2 FYEKMQ come from the germline V gene (reference sequence). The CDR3 totals 17 residues. The V and J ends lost 2 bases and 0 bases, in that order; junction bases with no gene match: 5. DNA for the CDR3: TGTGCCAGCAGCTTAAGTCTAGCGGGGAGCTCCTACAATGAGCAGTTCTTC. Translation: CASSLSLAGSSYNEQFF.

This chain uses TRBV9 with TRBJ2-5; 7 nucleotides line up with TRBD1. The CDR3 sequence is 17 residues long. V gave up 0 bases and J gave up 2 bases; unmatched junction bases: 10. Looked up from germline, CDR1 is SGDLS and CDR2 is YYNGEE. Here the CDR3 DNA reads TGTGCCAGCAGCGTAGACGAACCCGGGACAGAACAAGAGACCCAGTACTTC. This codes for CASSVDEPGTEQETQYF.

The gene calls are TRBV6-5 and TRBJ2-6; perhaps TRBD1 as D (5 bases). Germline lookup yields CDR1 MNHEY and CDR2 SVGAGI. The CDR3 is made up of 15 amino acids. V was trimmed by 5 bases and J by 0 bases, leaving 8 bases between them. CDR3: CASSHRSSGANVLTF. The CDR3 DNA is TGTGCCAGCAGTCACAGGTCCTCTGGGGCCAACGTCCTGACTTTC.

The CDR3: CASNFGTSGGFEQYF. In DNA, the CDR3 is TGCGCCAGCAATTTTGGGACTAGCGGGGGGTTCGAGCAGTACTTC. The chain recombines TRBV5-1 with TRBJ2-7; 15 positions agree with TRBD2. The germline V gene has CDR1 SGHRS and CDR2 YFSETQ. The CDR3 loop spans 15 amino acids. V lost 6 bases and J lost 6; bases outside the gene matches: 7.

In its sample, this clonotype was seen once. This chain connects TRBV27 to TRBJ1-5; D possibly corresponds to TRBD1 (6 bases). CDR1 and CDR2 (germline): MNHEY, SMNVEV (reference sequence). The CDR3 is 15 amino acids. Trimming took off 6 bases at V and 6 bases at J, with 18 bases between the two ends. CDR3 DNA sequence: TGTGCCAGCAGCTCTCTTACAGGGAGGGGTCAGCCCCAGCATTTT. This codes for CASSSLTGRGQPQHF.

This clonotype was seen a few times. V usage is TRBV3-1 and J usage is TRBJ2-1; D is undetermined. The V end was cut by 3 bases, the J end by 0 bases, with 9 bases between. The CDR3 length is 15 residues. Germline V gives CDR1 LGHDT, CDR2 YNNKEL (reference sequence). The CDR3 DNA is TGTGCCAGCAGCCATTGGGTCCGCTCCTACAATGAGCAGTTCTTC. Protein: CASSHWVRSYNEQFF.

This clonotype was recorded a few times. The V gene is TRBV20-1, the J gene TRBJ2-5; possible D gene TRBD1, 6 bases. The DNA end is more similar to TRBJ2-7, so the J call may be wrong. Looked up from germline, CDR1 is DFQATT and CDR2 is SNEGSKA (reference sequence). The CDR3 loop spans 13 amino acids. In DNA, the CDR3 is TGCAGTGCTAGTCGTGTGGGGGCTTACGAGCAGTACTTC. It specifies CSASRVGAYEQYF.

The rearrangement joins TRBV30 to TRBJ2-1; TRBD1 or TRBD2 may be the D gene (5 bases each). This CDR3 has 15 residues. The V and J ends lost 3 bases and 0 bases respectively, with 12 bases between them. Germline-derived CDR1 and CDR2 are GTSNPN and SVGIG (reference sequence). The CDR3 region has the DNA TGTGCCTGGAGGATGGGGGTAAGCTCCTACAATGAGCAGTTCTTC. This codes for CAWRMGVSSYNEQFF.

In regard to this clonotype: A much larger clone lies a single base off, so this may be a read error. The rearrangement links TRBV6-1 to TRBJ2-1; D perhaps matches TRBD2 (5 bases). This CDR3 comprises 15 residues. Trimming cost V 4 bases and J 3 bases, with 13 bases left between them. Germline V lookup: CDR1 MNHNS, CDR2 SASEGT. DNA for the CDR3: TGTGCCAGCAGTGTCGGGGTTTTTGGCTACAATGAGCAGTTCTTC. Its translation: CASSVGVFGYNEQFF.